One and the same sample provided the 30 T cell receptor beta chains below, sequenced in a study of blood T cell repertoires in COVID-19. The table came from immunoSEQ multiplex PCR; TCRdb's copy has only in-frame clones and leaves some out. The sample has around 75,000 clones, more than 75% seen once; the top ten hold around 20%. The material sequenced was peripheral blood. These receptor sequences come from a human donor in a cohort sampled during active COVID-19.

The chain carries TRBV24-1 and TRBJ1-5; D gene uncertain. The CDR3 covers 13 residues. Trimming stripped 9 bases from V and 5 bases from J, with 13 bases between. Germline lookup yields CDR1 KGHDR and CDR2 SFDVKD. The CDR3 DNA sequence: TGTGCCACCGCCCGGGGAGGAGATCAGCCCCAGCATTTT. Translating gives CATARGGDQPQHF.

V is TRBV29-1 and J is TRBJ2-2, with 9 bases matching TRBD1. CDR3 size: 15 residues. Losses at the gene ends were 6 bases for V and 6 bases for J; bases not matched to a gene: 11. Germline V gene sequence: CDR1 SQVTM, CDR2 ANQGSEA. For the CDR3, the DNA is TGCAGCGTAAAAAACCGGGACAGGGAGTCCGGGGAGCTGTTTTTT. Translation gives CSVKNRDRESGELFF.

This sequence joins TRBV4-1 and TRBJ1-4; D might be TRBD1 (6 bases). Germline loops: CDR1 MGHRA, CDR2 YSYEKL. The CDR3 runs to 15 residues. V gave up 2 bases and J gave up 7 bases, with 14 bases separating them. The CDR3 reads CASSQPDRLGEKLFF. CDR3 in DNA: TGCGCCAGCAGCCAACCAGACAGGTTGGGTGAAAAACTGTTTTTT.

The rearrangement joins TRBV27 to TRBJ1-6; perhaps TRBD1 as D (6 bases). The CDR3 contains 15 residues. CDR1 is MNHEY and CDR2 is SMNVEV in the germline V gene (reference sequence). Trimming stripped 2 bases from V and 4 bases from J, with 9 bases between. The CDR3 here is CASSLERGYNSPLHF. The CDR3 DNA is TGTGCCAGCAGTTTAGAGAGGGGGTATAATTCACCCCTCCACTTT.

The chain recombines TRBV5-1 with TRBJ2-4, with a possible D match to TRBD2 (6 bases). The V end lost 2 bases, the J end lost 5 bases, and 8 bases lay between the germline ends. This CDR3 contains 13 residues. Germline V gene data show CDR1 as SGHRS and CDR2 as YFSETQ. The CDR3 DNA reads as TGCGCCAGCAGCTTAGGAGGGGAAAACATTCAGTACTTC. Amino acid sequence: CASSLGGENIQYF. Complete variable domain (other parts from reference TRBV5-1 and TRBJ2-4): KAGVTQTPRYLIKTRGQQVTLSCSPISGHRSVSWYQQTPGQGLQFLFEYFSETQRNKGNFPGRFSGRQFSNSRSEMNVSTLELGDSALYLCASSLGGENIQYFGAGTRLSVL.

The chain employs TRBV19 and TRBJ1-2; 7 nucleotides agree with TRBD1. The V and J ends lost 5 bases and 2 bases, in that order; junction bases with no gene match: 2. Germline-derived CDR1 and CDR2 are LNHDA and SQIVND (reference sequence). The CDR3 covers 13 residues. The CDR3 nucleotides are TGTGCCAGTAGTCCGACAGGGAACTATGGCTACACCTTC. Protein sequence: CASSPTGNYGYTF.

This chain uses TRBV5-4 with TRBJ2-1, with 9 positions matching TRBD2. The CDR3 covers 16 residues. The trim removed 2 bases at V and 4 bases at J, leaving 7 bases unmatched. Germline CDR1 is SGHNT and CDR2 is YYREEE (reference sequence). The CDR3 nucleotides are TGTGCCAGCAGCTTAGGGGAGACTAGCGGATACAATGAGCAGTTCTTC. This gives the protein CASSLGETSGYNEQFF.

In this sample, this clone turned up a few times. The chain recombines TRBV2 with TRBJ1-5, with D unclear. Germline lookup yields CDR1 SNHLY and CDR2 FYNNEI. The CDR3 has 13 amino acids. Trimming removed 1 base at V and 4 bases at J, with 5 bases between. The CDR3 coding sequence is TGTGCCAGCAGTGAAGGGGCGAATCAGCCCCAGCATTTT. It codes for CASSEGANQPQHF.

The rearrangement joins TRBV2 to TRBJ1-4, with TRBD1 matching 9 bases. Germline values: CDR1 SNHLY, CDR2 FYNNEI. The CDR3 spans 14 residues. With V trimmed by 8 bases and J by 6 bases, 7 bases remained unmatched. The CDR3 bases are TGTGCCAGCGGAAGGACAGGGGCTGATGAAAAACTGTTTTTT. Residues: CASGRTGADEKLFF.

The CDR3 sequence: CASSQWGRILSYEQYF. The CDR3 DNA sequence: TGCGCCAGCAGTCAATGGGGCAGAATTCTGTCCTACGAGCAGTACTTC. The genes are TRBV23-1 and TRBJ2-7, with a possible D match to TRBD1 (5 bases). TRBV23-1 is an ORF; its function is uncertain. This CDR3 contains 16 residues. Between the trimmed V and J ends, which lost 1 base and 1 base, there was a span of 14 bases.

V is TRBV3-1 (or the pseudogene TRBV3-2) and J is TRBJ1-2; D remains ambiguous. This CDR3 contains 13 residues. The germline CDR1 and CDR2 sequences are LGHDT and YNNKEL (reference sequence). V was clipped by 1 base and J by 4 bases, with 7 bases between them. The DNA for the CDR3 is TGTGCCAGCAGCCAAGCCCCTTCCTATGGCTACACCTTC. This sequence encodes CASSQAPSYGYTF.

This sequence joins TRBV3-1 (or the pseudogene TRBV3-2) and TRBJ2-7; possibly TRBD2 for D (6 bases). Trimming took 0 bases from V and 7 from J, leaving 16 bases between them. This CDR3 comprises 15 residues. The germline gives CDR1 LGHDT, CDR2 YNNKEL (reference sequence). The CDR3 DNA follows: TGTGCCAGCAGCCAAGAGGGACTTGACCGAAAGGAGCAGTACTTC. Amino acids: CASSQEGLDRKEQYF.

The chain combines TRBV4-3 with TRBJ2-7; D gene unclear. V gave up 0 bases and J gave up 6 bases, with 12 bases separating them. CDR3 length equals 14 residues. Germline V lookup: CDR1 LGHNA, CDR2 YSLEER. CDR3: CASSQEGDRREQYF. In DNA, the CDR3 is TGCGCCAGCAGCCAAGAGGGCGATAGGCGCGAGCAGTACTTC.

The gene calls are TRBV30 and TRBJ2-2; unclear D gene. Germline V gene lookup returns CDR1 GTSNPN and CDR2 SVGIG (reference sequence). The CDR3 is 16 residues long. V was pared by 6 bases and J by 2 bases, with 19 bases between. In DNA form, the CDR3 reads TGTGCCTGCCGCTTGAGGTCAGCCTTTAACACCGGGGAGCTGTTTTTT. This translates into CACRLRSAFNTGELFF.

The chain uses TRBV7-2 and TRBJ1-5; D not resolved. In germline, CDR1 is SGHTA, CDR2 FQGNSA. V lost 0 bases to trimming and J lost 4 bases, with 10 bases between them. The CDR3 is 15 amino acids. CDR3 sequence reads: CASSLALSPNQPQHF. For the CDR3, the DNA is TGTGCCAGCAGCTTAGCCCTAAGCCCTAATCAGCCCCAGCATTTT.

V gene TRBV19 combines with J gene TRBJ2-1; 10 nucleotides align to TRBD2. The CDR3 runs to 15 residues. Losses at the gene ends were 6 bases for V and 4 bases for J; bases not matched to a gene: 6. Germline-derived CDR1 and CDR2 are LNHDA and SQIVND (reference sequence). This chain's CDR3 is CASSQSGRGYNEQFF. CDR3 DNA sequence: TGTGCCAGTAGCCAGAGCGGGAGGGGTTACAATGAGCAGTTCTTC.

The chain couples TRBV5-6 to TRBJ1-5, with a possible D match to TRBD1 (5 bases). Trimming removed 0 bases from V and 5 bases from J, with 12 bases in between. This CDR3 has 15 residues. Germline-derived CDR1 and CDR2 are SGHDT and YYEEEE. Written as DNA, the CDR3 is TGTGCCAGCAGCTTGGTGGGGCAGATGGATCAGCCCCAGCATTTT. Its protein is CASSLVGQMDQPQHF.

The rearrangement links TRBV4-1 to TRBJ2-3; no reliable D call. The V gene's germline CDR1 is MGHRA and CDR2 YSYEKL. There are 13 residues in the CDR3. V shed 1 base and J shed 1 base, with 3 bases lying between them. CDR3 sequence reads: CASSQVGTDTQYF. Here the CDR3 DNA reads TGCGCCAGCAGCCAAGTAGGCACAGATACGCAGTATTTT.

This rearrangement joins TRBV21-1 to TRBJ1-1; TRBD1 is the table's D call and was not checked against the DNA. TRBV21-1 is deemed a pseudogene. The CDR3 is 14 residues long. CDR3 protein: CASPRDRLNTEAFF. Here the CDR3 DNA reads TGTGCCAGTCCCCGGGACAGGTTGAACACTGAAGCTTTCTTT.

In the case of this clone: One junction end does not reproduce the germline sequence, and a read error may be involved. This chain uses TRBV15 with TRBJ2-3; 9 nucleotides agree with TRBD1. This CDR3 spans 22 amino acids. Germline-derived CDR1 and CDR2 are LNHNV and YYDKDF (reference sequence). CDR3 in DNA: TGTGCCACCAGCAGAGAGATACCCGGACAGGGGTCTCGTAAATCAGCCCCAGACACGCAGTATTTT. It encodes CATSREIPGQGSRKSAPDTQYF.

The CDR3 is CASSLGGVLAKNIQYF. In DNA form, the CDR3 reads TGTGCCAGCAGCTTAGGGGGGGTACTAGCCAAAAACATTCAGTACTTC. The V call is TRBV7-9, the J call TRBJ2-4, with a tentative D call TRBD2 (6 bases). The CDR3 is made up of 16 amino acids. CDR1 and CDR2 from the germline V gene are SEHNR and FQNEAQ (reference sequence). Between the trimmed V and J ends, which lost 1 base and 0 bases, there was a span of 10 bases.

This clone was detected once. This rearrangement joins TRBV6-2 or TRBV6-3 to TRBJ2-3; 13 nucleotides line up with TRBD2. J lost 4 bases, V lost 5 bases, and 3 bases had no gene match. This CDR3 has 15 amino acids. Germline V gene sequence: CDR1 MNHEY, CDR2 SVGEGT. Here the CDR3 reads CASSPGLAGADTQYF. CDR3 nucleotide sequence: TGTGCCAGCAGTCCCGGACTAGCGGGAGCAGATACGCAGTATTTT.

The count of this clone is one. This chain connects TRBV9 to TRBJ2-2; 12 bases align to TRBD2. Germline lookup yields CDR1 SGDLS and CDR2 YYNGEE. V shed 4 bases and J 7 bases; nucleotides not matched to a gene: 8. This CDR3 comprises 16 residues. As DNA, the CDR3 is TGTGCCAGCAGCCTTGCTAGCGGGAGGGCCTTCGGGGAGCTGTTTTTT. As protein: CASSLASGRAFGELFF.

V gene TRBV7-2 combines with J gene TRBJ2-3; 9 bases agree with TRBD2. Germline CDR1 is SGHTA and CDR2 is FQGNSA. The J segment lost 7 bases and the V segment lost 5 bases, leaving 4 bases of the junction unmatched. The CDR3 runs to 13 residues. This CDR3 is CASSPGTSNTQYF. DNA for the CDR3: TGTGCCAGCAGCCCCGGGACTAGCAATACGCAGTATTTT.

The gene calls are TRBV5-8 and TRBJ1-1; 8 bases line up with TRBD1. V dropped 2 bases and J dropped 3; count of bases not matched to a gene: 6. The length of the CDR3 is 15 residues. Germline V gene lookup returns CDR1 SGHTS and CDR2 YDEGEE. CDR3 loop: CASSFSGTGYTEAFF. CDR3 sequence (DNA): TGTGCCAGCAGCTTCTCCGGGACAGGCTACACTGAAGCTTTCTTT.

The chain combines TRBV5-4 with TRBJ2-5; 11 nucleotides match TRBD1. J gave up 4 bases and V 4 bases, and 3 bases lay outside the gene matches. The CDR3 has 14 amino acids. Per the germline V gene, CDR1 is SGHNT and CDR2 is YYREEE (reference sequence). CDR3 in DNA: TGTGCCAGCAGCAAGGACAGGGGGCGAGAGACCCAGTACTTC. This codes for CASSKDRGRETQYF.

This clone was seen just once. The CDR3 reads CASSLGLAGLNEQFF. The CDR3 nucleotides read TGTGCCAGCAGCCTCGGACTAGCGGGGCTGAATGAGCAGTTCTTC. The chain recombines TRBV7-2 with TRBJ2-1; 12 nucleotides line up with TRBD2. The CDR3 totals 15 residues. CDR1 is SGHTA, CDR2 FQGNSA, per germline. V trimming: 5 bases; J trimming: 7 bases; junction bases outside the gene matches: 6.

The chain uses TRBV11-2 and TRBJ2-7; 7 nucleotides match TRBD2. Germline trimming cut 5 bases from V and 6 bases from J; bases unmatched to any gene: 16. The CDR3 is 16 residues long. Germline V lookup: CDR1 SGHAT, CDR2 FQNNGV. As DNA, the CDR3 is TGTGCCAGCAGCCCATCGATTGGGAGGGGATATCTCGAGCAGTACTTC. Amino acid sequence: CASSPSIGRGYLEQYF. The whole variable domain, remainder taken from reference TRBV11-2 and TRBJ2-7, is EAGVAQSPRYKIIEKRQSVAFWCNPISGHATLYWYQQILGQGPKLLIQFQNNGVVDDSQLPKDRFSAERLKGVDSTLKIQPAKLEDSAVYLCASSPSIGRGYLEQYFGPGTRLTVT.

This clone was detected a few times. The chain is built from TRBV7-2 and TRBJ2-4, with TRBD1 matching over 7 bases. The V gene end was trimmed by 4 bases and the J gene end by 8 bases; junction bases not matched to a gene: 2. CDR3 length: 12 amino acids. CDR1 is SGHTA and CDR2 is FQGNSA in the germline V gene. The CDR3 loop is CASSSDRYIQYF. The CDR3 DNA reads TGTGCCAGCAGCTCGGACAGGTACATTCAGTACTTC.

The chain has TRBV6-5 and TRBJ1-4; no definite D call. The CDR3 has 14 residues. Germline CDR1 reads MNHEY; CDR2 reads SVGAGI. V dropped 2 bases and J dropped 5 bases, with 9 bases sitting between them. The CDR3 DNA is TGTGCCAGCAGTTACCGCGTAGCAAATGAAAAACTGTTTTTT. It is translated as CASSYRVANEKLFF.